This TCR beta chain appears in the sequencing data of a study of CD8 T cells in ankylosing spondylitis. Regarding the study as a whole: Disease-linked clones were reportedly significantly enriched in matched ankylosing spondylitis synovial fluid. In ankylosing spondylitis blood, a motif of 7 to 9 highly homologous TCR beta variants appeared characteristic.

There are many counts of this clonotype. The antigen is not known. Via MiXCR, TCRdb re-called the 5' RACE reads, giving one row per CDR3 protein. Of 500,000 to 550,000 distinct CDR3 sequences in the sample, approximately 12% were seen once. This CDR3 contains 14 residues. CDR1 is SNHLY and CDR2 is FYNNEI in the germline V gene. Trimming left V 5 bases short and J 0 bases short, with 8 bases between. Sequencing input: blood, either unsorted or a sorted T cell fraction (not recorded which). The gene calls are TRBV2 and TRBJ1-5, with D hard to call. This TCR was recovered from a male donor with ankylosing spondylitis. Written as DNA, the CDR3 is TGTGCCAGCAGTTGGACTTATAGCAATCAGCCCCAGCATTTT. As protein: CASSWTYSNQPQHF.